The 9 T cell receptor beta chains reported below all come from one sample, sequenced in a study of regulatory T cells in long-lasting Graves disease. Time point noted: newly diagnosed GD, antithyroid drugs for less than 3 months. The TCR library used RNA extracted from PBMCs. Researchers made TCR beta libraries by using iRepertoire HTBI primers and running Arm-PCR on CDR3 regions. In TCRdb, the multiplex PCR reads were re-called with MiXCR into one record per CDR3 protein. Seen here are approximately 560,000 distinct CDR3 sequences, 16% observed once, and the top ten hold 9.5% to 15%. These data were also filed under a second study, of T cells in Graves' hyperthyroidism and ophthalmopathy.

Specimen: peripheral blood mononuclear cells (PBMCs), collected at new diagnosis, from a patient treated with antithyroid drugs. These receptors came from a man in his late teens or twenties with Graves disease.

This clonotype has ten or more counts. The chain combines TRBV28 with TRBJ1-4, with D perhaps TRBD1 (5 bases). The CDR3 has 14 residues. Trimming removed 5 bases from V and 0 bases from J, with 7 bases in between. CDR1 MDHEN and CDR2 SYDVKM come from the germline V gene. The CDR3 here is CASSTGATNEKLFF. The DNA for the CDR3 is TGTGCCAGCAGTACGGGGGCAACTAATGAAAAACTGTTTTTT.

V is TRBV7-8 and J is TRBJ2-3, with TRBD1 identical over 7 bases. The length of the CDR3 is 16 residues. In germline, CDR1 is SGHVS, CDR2 FQNEAQ. The trim removed 2 bases at V and 4 bases at J, leaving 9 bases unmatched. The CDR3 coding sequence is TGTGCCAGCAGCTTACGACAGGGTGGGGCGGCAGATACGCAGTATTTT. This gives the protein CASSLRQGGAADTQYF.

CDR3 protein: CASRTSGEQYF. DNA for the CDR3: TGTGCCAGCCGGACTAGCGGAGAGCAGTACTTC. The V and J genes are TRBV13 and TRBJ2-7; 10 bases fit TRBD2. CDR3 length: 11 amino acids. In germline, CDR1 is PRHDT, CDR2 FYEKMQ (reference sequence). Unmatched junction bases numbered 2, after V lost 8 bases and J lost 7 bases.

The chain combines TRBV2 with TRBJ2-7; TRBD1 matches 11 bases. With V trimmed by 7 bases and J by 5 bases, 13 bases remained unmatched. There are 16 residues in the CDR3. Germline V gene data show CDR1 as SNHLY and CDR2 as FYNNEI. The CDR3 coding sequence is TGTGCCAGCAAGGTGCCGGGACAGGGGGGATGGGACGAGCAGTACTTC. Protein sequence: CASKVPGQGGWDEQYF.

As for this clonotype: A junction end diverges from the germline sequence, so it may reflect a read error. The gene calls are TRBV7-9 and TRBJ2-3, with a possible D match to TRBD1 (8 bases). Germline CDR1 and CDR2: SEHNR and FQNEAQ (reference sequence). The CDR3 length is 16 residues. CDR3 DNA sequence: TGTGCCAGCAGCGCTGGACAGGGAGGGGGCACAGGTACGCAGTATTTT. This translates into CASSAGQGGGTGTQYF.

This clonotype showed up many times. The chain carries TRBV4-2 and TRBJ1-5, with D unresolved. Per germline, CDR1 LGHNA and CDR2 YNFKEQ. The V end lost 0 bases, the J end lost 1 base, and 10 bases lay between the germline ends. The CDR3 is made up of 16 amino acids. CDR3 coding DNA: TGTGCCAGCAGCCAAGATGGGTCGAGGAGCAATCAGCCCCAGCATTTT. Its translation: CASSQDGSRSNQPQHF.

This clonotype was counted ten times or more. V gene TRBV3-1 combines with J gene TRBJ2-3; 9 bases are shared with TRBD1. Germline CDR1 LGHDT, CDR2 YNNKEL (reference sequence). The J segment lost 3 bases and the V segment lost 4 bases, leaving 8 bases of the junction unmatched. The CDR3 is made up of 16 amino acids. CDR3 loop: CASSLPDRGGTDTQYF. The CDR3 nucleotides are TGTGCCAGCAGCCTGCCGGACAGGGGAGGTACAGATACGCAGTATTTT.

This clonotype occurred many times. This sequence joins TRBV12-3 or TRBV12-4 and TRBJ2-2, with D uncertain. CDR3 length equals 13 residues. Trimming removed 3 bases from V and 5 bases from J, with 7 bases in between. CDR3 bases: TGTGCCAGCAGTTTCAGGTCGACCGGGGAGCTGTTTTTT. This translates into CASSFRSTGELFF.

This clonotype was seen ten or more times. The chain carries TRBV7-9 and TRBJ2-7; 10 nucleotides align to TRBD2. CDR3 length: 17 residues. Germline lookup yields CDR1 SEHNR and CDR2 FQNEAQ (reference sequence). With 5 bases clipped from V and 4 bases from J, the junction kept 14 bases outside the gene matches. CDR3 nucleotide sequence: TGTGCCAGCAGCCCTAAGGGGGCTAGCGGGAGTGTGTACGAGCAGTACTTC. Amino acids: CASSPKGASGSVYEQYF.